This passage covers 20 T cell receptor beta chains from one sample sequenced in a study of blood T cell repertoires in COVID-19 (dated by TCRdb to 2019 to 2021). Library construction relied on the immunoSEQ multiplex PCR assay. Drawn from immuneACCESS, this table holds only the in-frame rearrangements with V and J called that TCRdb kept. Clones are partly lost; checked studies trace under half to an unresolved V gene and leave the rest unexplained. The table for this sample lists more than 150,000 clones; under 90% of them were counted only once. The leading ten clones occupy roughly 6.7% of the sample. Sample: peripheral blood. All receptors come from a man aged 40-49 years with acute or convalescent COVID-19.

The V gene is TRBV19, the J gene TRBJ1-4; 7 nucleotides match TRBD1. CDR1 and CDR2 from the germline V gene are LNHDA and SQIVND (reference sequence). This CDR3 is 15 amino acids long. Trimming removed 5 bases from V and 3 bases from J; junction bases left unmatched: 6. This chain's CDR3 is CASSPATGPNEKLFF. The DNA for the CDR3 is TGTGCCAGTAGTCCCGCGACAGGGCCTAATGAAAAACTGTTTTTT.

This chain links TRBV7-2 with TRBJ1-1, with D unclear. V was cut by 0 bases and J by 4 bases, with 6 bases left in between. CDR3 length equals 13 residues. Per the germline V gene, CDR1 is SGHTA and CDR2 is FQGNSA. This CDR3 reads CASSLAATTEAFF. CDR3 in DNA: TGTGCCAGCAGCTTAGCAGCTACCACTGAAGCTTTCTTT.

The chain links TRBV16 to TRBJ2-5; possibly TRBD1 for D (6 bases). Per the germline V gene, CDR1 is KGHSY and CDR2 is FQNENV. V was pared by 2 bases and J by 3 bases, with 16 bases between. The CDR3 consists of 16 residues. The CDR3 here is CASSQRYRDGEETQYF. DNA for the CDR3: TGTGCCAGCAGCCAACGGTACAGGGATGGGGAAGAGACCCAGTACTTC.

V gene TRBV25-1 combines with J gene TRBJ2-3; 8 nucleotides line up with TRBD2. This CDR3 spans 14 amino acids. Per germline, CDR1 MGHDK and CDR2 SYGVNS. Germline trimming cut 2 bases from V and 4 bases from J; bases unmatched to any gene: 2. The DNA for the CDR3 is TGTGCCAGCAGTGAAACGGGGGGGGCAGATACGCAGTATTTT. Translated, it gives CASSETGGADTQYF.

The gene calls are TRBV6-6 and TRBJ2-2; D perhaps matches TRBD2 (5 bases). CDR3 size: 14 residues. Trimming took 4 bases from V and 5 from J, leaving 11 bases between them. CDR1 and CDR2 (germline): MNHNY, SVGAGI (reference sequence). The CDR3, as DNA: TGTGCCAGCAGTTTTACTAGGTCGACCGGGGAGCTGTTTTTT. Translated, it gives CASSFTRSTGELFF.

This chain links TRBV5-6 with TRBJ2-2; TRBD1 matches at 7 bases. CDR3 length equals 15 residues. From germline, CDR1 is SGHDT and CDR2 YYEEEE. J was trimmed by 4 bases and V by 4 bases; bases with no gene match: 7. DNA of the CDR3: TGTGCCAGCAGCATACAGGGGCGAAGCACCGGGGAGCTGTTTTTT. Protein: CASSIQGRSTGELFF. Full variable domain (remainder filled in from reference TRBV5-6 and TRBJ2-2): DAGVTQSPTHLIKTRGQQVTLRCSPKSGHDTVSWYQQALGQGPQFIFQYYEEEERQRGNFPDRFSGHQFPNYSSELNVNALLLGDSALYLCASSIQGRSTGELFFGEGSRLTVL.

The chain employs TRBV14 and TRBJ2-6; D might be TRBD2 (5 bases). The CDR3 runs 15 residues. The V end lost 4 bases, the J end lost 0 bases, and 7 bases lay between the germline ends. Germline V gene data show CDR1 as SGHDN and CDR2 as FVKESK. The CDR3 nucleotides read TGTGCCAGCAGCCTGGGGAGCTCTGGGGCCAACGTCCTGACTTTC. Translating it yields CASSLGSSGANVLTF.

CDR3 bases: TGTGCCACCCAGACTCTACTAGCGGGGGAATCGGGTGAGCAGTTCTTC. This gives the protein CATQTLLAGESGEQFF. This chain links TRBV10-3 with TRBJ2-1, with 11 bases matching TRBD2. The ends lost 10 bases at V and 9 bases at J; junction bases unmatched: 17. Germline values: CDR1 ENHRY, CDR2 SYGVKD. The CDR3 runs 16 residues.

V usage is TRBV10-2 and J usage is TRBJ2-7; 8 bases match TRBD2. Germline CDR1 is WSHSY and CDR2 is SAAADI. V dropped 2 bases and J dropped 6; count of bases not matched to a gene: 3. The CDR3 extends over 13 amino acids. CDR3 in DNA: TGCGCCAGCAGTGAGGGACTAGCCGGCGAGCAGTACTTC. Amino acids: CASSEGLAGEQYF.

The rearrangement joins TRBV29-1 to TRBJ2-2; 7 bases are a match to TRBD2. After removal of 7 bases from V and 2 bases from J, the junction contained 10 bases not matched to a gene. The V gene's germline CDR1 is SQVTM and CDR2 ANQGSEA. The CDR3 spans 15 residues. This chain's CDR3 is CSASEPGGNTGELFF. DNA for the CDR3: TGCAGCGCCTCGGAGCCGGGAGGCAACACCGGGGAGCTGTTTTTT.

The V and J genes are TRBV23-1 and TRBJ2-2, with 8 bases lining up with TRBD2. TRBV23-1 is recorded as an ORF, its role being uncertain. After removal of 8 bases from V and 2 bases from J, the junction contained 10 bases not matched to a gene. The CDR3 length is 16 residues. The CDR3 region is CASPPGSGGNTGELFF. CDR3 DNA: TGCGCCAGCCCACCAGGCAGCGGGGGAAACACCGGGGAGCTGTTTTTT.

In its sample, this clone was seen once. The chain recombines TRBV9 with TRBJ2-3; possible D gene TRBD2, 6 bases. Germline CDR1 reads SGDLS; CDR2 reads YYNGEE. V dropped 3 bases and J dropped 3 bases, with 29 bases sitting between them. The CDR3 is 20 residues long. The chain's CDR3 is CASSARASEIGASSTDTQYF. DNA of the CDR3: TGTGCCAGCAGCGCTAGAGCTAGCGAGATCGGCGCTTCATCGACAGATACGCAGTATTTT.

The chain links TRBV5-4 to TRBJ2-1; 11 bases are a match to TRBD1. The germline V gene encodes CDR1 SGHNT and CDR2 YYREEE (reference sequence). V gave up 1 base and J gave up 10 bases; unmatched junction bases: 4. CDR3 size: 14 residues. CDR3 sequence reads: CASSLWTGGKEQFF. CDR3 bases: TGTGCCAGCAGCTTGTGGACAGGGGGCAAAGAGCAGTTCTTC. Full variable domain (rest looked up from reference TRBV5-4 and TRBJ2-1): ETGVTQSPTHLIKTRGQQVTLRCSSQSGHNTVSWYQQALGQGPQFIFQYYREEENGRGNFPPRFSGLQFPNYSSELNVNALELDDSALYLCASSLWTGGKEQFFGPGTRLTVL.

The chain links TRBV4-3 to TRBJ2-7, with D possibly TRBD1 on 5 matching bases. The CDR3 totals 13 residues. Germline-derived CDR1 and CDR2 are LGHNA and YSLEER. V was cut by 2 bases and J by 4 bases, with 9 bases left in between. This chain's CDR3 is CASSQNRGYEQYF. CDR3 DNA sequence: TGCGCCAGCAGCCAAAATAGGGGATACGAGCAGTACTTC.

The chain has TRBV18 and TRBJ1-5; TRBD1 matches 7 bases. The CDR3 consists of 15 residues. The V and J ends lost 2 bases and 7 bases, in that order; junction bases with no gene match: 8. In germline, CDR1 is KGHSH, CDR2 LQKENI. The CDR3, as DNA: TGTGCCAGCTCACCAGACAGGGCACCTCAACAGCCCCAGCATTTT. Translated: CASSPDRAPQQPQHF. Combining the CDR3 with reference TRBV18 and TRBJ1-5 gives the whole variable domain NAGVMQNPRHLVRRRGQEARLRCSPMKGHSHVYWYRQLPEEGLKFMVYLQKENIIDESGMPKERFSAEFPKEGPSILRIQQVVRGDSAAYFCASSPDRAPQQPQHFGDGTRLSIL.

The V and J genes are TRBV4-1 and TRBJ2-2, with 8 nucleotides matching TRBD2. CDR1 MGHRA and CDR2 YSYEKL come from the germline V gene. With 2 bases clipped from V and 2 bases from J, the junction kept 7 bases outside the gene matches. The CDR3 spans 17 residues. The CDR3 DNA is TGCGCCAGCAGCCAAAGGGCGGGGGGACTTAACACCGGGGAGCTGTTTTTT. This codes for CASSQRAGGLNTGELFF.

The chain joins TRBV7-2 to TRBJ2-7; TRBD2 aligns across 13 bases. The CDR3 has 15 residues. Trimming removed 5 bases from V and 10 bases from J; junction bases left unmatched: 11. Germline lookup yields CDR1 SGHTA and CDR2 FQGNSA. The CDR3 region has the DNA TGTGCCAGCAGCGCGACTAGCGGGGGGTCTCGGCCCCAGTACTTC. This codes for CASSATSGGSRPQYF.

This rearrangement joins TRBV6-5 to TRBJ1-4; D remains ambiguous. The V gene's germline CDR1 is MNHEY and CDR2 SVGAGI. The V and J ends lost 7 bases and 7 bases respectively, with 16 bases between them. CDR3 size: 14 residues. The chain's CDR3 is CASNPRLFGEKLFF. The CDR3 nucleotides are TGTGCCAGCAATCCACGGTTGTTTGGTGAAAAACTGTTTTTT.

The chain recombines TRBV5-1 with TRBJ1-1; D not certain. The germline V gene has CDR1 SGHRS and CDR2 YFSETQ. Trimming took 1 base from V and 1 from J, leaving 5 bases between them. This CDR3 has 13 amino acids. The CDR3 protein is CASSLTENTEAFF. The CDR3 coding sequence is TGCGCCAGCAGCTTGACAGAGAACACTGAAGCTTTCTTT.

V gene TRBV3-1 (or the pseudogene TRBV3-2) combines with J gene TRBJ1-1; perhaps TRBD1 as D (5 bases). Germline V CDR1 and CDR2: LGHDT, YNNKEL (reference sequence). There are 13 residues in the CDR3. V was cut by 7 bases and J by 2 bases, with 11 bases left in between. CDR3 in amino acids: CASISRANTEAFF. The CDR3 DNA is TGTGCCAGCATCAGCAGGGCCAACACTGAAGCTTTCTTT.